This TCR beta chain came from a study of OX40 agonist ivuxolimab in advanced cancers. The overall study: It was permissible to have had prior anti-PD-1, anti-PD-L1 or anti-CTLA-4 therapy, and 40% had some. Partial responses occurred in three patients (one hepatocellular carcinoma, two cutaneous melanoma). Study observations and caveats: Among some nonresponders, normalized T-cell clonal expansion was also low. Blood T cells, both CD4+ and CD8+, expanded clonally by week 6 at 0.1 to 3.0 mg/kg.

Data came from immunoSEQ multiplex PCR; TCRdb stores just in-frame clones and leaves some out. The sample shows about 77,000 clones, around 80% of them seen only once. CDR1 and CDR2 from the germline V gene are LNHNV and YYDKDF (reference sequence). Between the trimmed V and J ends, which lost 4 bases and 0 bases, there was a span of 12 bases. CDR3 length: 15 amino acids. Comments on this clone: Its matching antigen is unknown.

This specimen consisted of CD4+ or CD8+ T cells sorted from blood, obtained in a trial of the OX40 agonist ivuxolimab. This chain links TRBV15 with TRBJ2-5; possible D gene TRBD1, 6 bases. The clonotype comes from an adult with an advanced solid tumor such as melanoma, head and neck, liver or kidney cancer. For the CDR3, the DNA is TGTGCCACCAGCACAACGGACAGCTACCAAGAGACCCAGTACTTC. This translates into CATSTTDSYQETQYF.